This is a list of T cell receptor beta chains from one sample in a study of CD8+ T cells in alopecia areata. Repertoires were generated with immunoSEQ multiplex PCR, while TCRdb's copy carries only in-frame clones and drops some. This table has hundreds of thousands of clones, about 60% appearing once. This specimen consisted of CD4+ T cells sorted from blood, obtained at week 0. The receptors originated from a human donor with alopecia areata. The CDR3 runs from the conserved cysteine through the conserved F or W. The D gene is left open where the match is weak. Some rows mark clone size as missing; the rest say once, few, many or name a class of expanded clone.

V	size	D	J	CDR3	DNA
TRBV6-1	NA	TRBD1	TRBJ2-7	CASSPGQGVYEQYF	TGTGCCAGCAGTCCGGGACAGGGGGTCTACGAGCAGTACTTC
TRBV2	NA	NA	TRBJ1-1	CASIEGGTVPEAFF	TGTGCCAGCATTGAGGGAGGGACGGTCCCTGAAGCTTTCTTT
TRBV4-2	NA	TRBD2	TRBJ2-1	CASSQTSGRNEQFF	TGTGCCAGCAGCCAAACTAGCGGGAGAAATGAGCAGTTCTTC
TRBV2	few	TRBD1	TRBJ2-7	CATEQGWRSYEQYF	TGTGCCACCGAACAGGGGTGGCGGTCCTACGAGCAGTACTTC
TRBV7-3	NA	NA	TRBJ1-1	CASSPTERAEAFF	TGTGCCAGCAGCCCCACGGAGCGTGCTGAAGCTTTCTTT
TRBV7-3	NA	TRBD1	TRBJ1-6	CASSLAPTGMDSPLHF	TGTGCCAGCAGCTTAGCGCCGACAGGGATGGATTCACCCCTCCACTTT
TRBV7-2	NA	TRBD2	TRBJ2-7	CASSLAGGTVEQYF	TGTGCCAGCAGCTTAGCGGGGGGGACTGTCGAGCAGTACTTC
TRBV30	NA	TRBD2	TRBJ2-5	CAWSVGLAGFQETQYF	TGTGCCTGGAGTGTCGGACTAGCGGGGTTCCAAGAGACCCAGTACTTC
TRBV7-2	NA	TRBD1	TRBJ1-2	CASSREAGGYGYTF	TGTGCCAGCAGCCGTGAGGCAGGGGGCTATGGCTACACCTTC
TRBV29-1	NA	NA	TRBJ2-1	CSAGPTNEQFF	TGCAGCGCCGGGCCCACCAATGAGCAGTTCTTC
TRBV30	NA	NA	TRBJ2-3	CAWSVSTMTSTDTQYF	TGTGCCTGGAGTGTATCTACGATGACTAGCACAGATACGCAGTATTTT
TRBV13	NA	TRBD1	TRBJ2-4	CASSPQTGVSKNIQYF	TGTGCCAGCAGCCCCCAGACAGGGGTATCCAAAAACATTCAGTACTTC
TRBV7-9	NA	TRBD2	TRBJ2-1	CASGGEGRPSNEQFF	TGTGCCAGCGGCGGGGAGGGCCGTCCGTCAAATGAGCAGTTCTTC
TRBV5-1	few	NA	TRBJ1-2	CASSLAGAVGGYTF	TGCGCCAGCAGCTTGGCAGGGGCGGTTGGAGGCTACACCTTC
TRBV30	few	NA	TRBJ1-2	CASQTGHNYGYTF	TGTGCCTCTCAGACAGGCCATAACTATGGCTACACCTTC
TRBV25-1	NA	NA	TRBJ2-7	CASSEWGTGGVEQYF	TGTGCCAGCAGTGAATGGGGGACCGGGGGAGTCGAGCAGTACTTC
TRBV7-9	NA	TRBD1	TRBJ1-2	CASSLGQGAGRDGYTF	TGTGCCAGCAGCTTAGGGCAGGGGGCTGGAAGGGATGGCTACACCTTC
TRBV9	NA	NA	TRBJ2-2	CASSVDGLGANTGELFF	TGTGCCAGCAGCGTAGATGGCCTGGGGGCAAACACCGGGGAGCTGTTTTTT
TRBV7-9	few	NA	TRBJ2-1	CASRLPGAPLYDEQFF	TGTGCCAGCAGGTTGCCTGGAGCGCCGCTATACGATGAGCAGTTCTTC
TRBV6-5	NA	NA	TRBJ1-2	CASSYLGGYTF	TGTGCCAGCAGTTACTTAGGCGGCTACACCTTC
TRBV29-1	once	NA	TRBJ1-3	CSVIGSFSGNTIYF	TGCAGCGTGATTGGTAGCTTCTCTGGAAACACCATATATTTT
TRBV2	NA	NA	TRBJ1-5	CASSEGREQPQHF	TGTGCCAGCAGTGAGGGCAGAGAGCAGCCCCAGCATTTT
TRBV13	NA	NA	TRBJ2-5	CASSPQQAGRQETQYF	TGTGCCAGCAGCCCCCAGCAGGCGGGAAGGCAAGAGACCCAGTACTTC
TRBV18	once	NA	TRBJ1-1	CASSPLGGEAFF	TGTGCCAGCTCACCACTAGGGGGTGAAGCTTTCTTT
TRBV4-2	NA	TRBD1	TRBJ1-2	CASSLRTGFMPYGYTF	TGTGCCAGCAGCCTCAGGACAGGGTTCATGCCCTATGGCTACACCTTC
TRBV19	few	NA	TRBJ1-5	CASTTNGRGQPQHF	TGTGCCAGTACCACGAACGGCAGGGGACAGCCCCAGCATTTT
TRBV29-1	NA	NA	TRBJ1-1	CSVVGNTEAFF	TGCAGCGTTGTAGGGAACACTGAAGCTTTCTTT
TRBV5-4	NA	TRBD2	TRBJ2-1	CASSLLLAGHNEQFF	TGTGCCAGCAGCTTGTTGCTAGCGGGGCACAATGAGCAGTTCTTC
TRBV6-5	few	NA	TRBJ1-5	CASSPAEGQPQHF	TGTGCCAGCAGCCCCGCGGAGGGTCAGCCCCAGCATTTT
TRBV9	few	NA	TRBJ2-7	CASSVEAGSSYEQYF	TGTGCCAGCAGCGTAGAGGCAGGGTCATCCTACGAGCAGTACTTC
TRBV19	medium-sized	TRBD1	TRBJ2-1	CASTRDSSYNEQFF	TGTGCCAGTACCCGGGACAGCTCCTACAATGAGCAGTTCTTC